The next 3 T cell receptor beta chains were all read from a single sample in a study of vaccination and CD4 T cells after COVID-19. Cultured CD4+ T cell DNA underwent sequencing with the Oncomine TCR Beta short-read assay. TCRdb re-called the PCR reads through MiXCR, storing one row per CDR3 protein. The repertoire holds tens of thousands of distinct CDR3 sequences, with around three quarters as singletons. The treatment was: approximately 9-day PBMC culture with coronavirus spike peptide pools or control peptides (ViraFEST assay). These TCRs are of unknown antigen specificity. Sequenced material: CD4+ T cells from blood, cultured in vitro. The receptors stem from a human donor who had recovered from COVID-19.

The chain combines TRBV28 with TRBJ1-1, with D possibly matching TRBD1 (5 bases). Germline V gives CDR1 MDHEN, CDR2 SYDVKM. CDR3 size: 15 residues. V lost 4 bases and J lost 5, with 17 bases in between. The CDR3 spells CASSSAQHRKTEAFF. Here the CDR3 DNA reads TGTGCCAGCAGTTCCGCCCAGCACAGGAAAACTGAAGCTTTCTTT.

This chain uses TRBV10-1 with TRBJ2-2; 8 bases are a match to TRBD1. V was pared by 7 bases and J by 6 bases, with 7 bases of the junction left unmatched. The CDR3 extends over 14 amino acids. Germline CDR1 is WNHNN and CDR2 is SYGVQD (reference sequence). The CDR3 DNA sequence: TGCGCCAGCATCCCGGGACAGGCGCCCGGGGAGCTGTTTTTT. It is translated as CASIPGQAPGELFF.

The chain combines TRBV19 with TRBJ2-2, with 10 bases matching TRBD1. The CDR3 sequence is 14 residues long. J gave up 6 bases and V 6 bases, and 4 bases lay outside the gene matches. Germline V lookup: CDR1 LNHDA, CDR2 SQIVND (reference sequence). The CDR3 DNA follows: TGTGCCAGTAGGGGGACAGGGGTAGCCGGGGAGCTGTTTTTT. The encoded protein is CASRGTGVAGELFF.